These 17 T cell receptor beta chains share one sample of origin, sequenced in a study of T cell responses to AZD1222 COVID-19 vaccine. The table came from immunoSEQ multiplex PCR; TCRdb's copy has only in-frame clones and leaves some out. Its table records under 150,000 clones. The sequenced material came from peripheral blood. These receptors all stem from an adult in good health.

CDR3 nucleotides: TGCGCCAGCAGCCACCTAATAGGACAGGGGGCCCTAAATGAGCAGTTCTTC. It yields the protein CASSHLIGQGALNEQFF. This chain joins TRBV4-3 and TRBJ2-1; 11 positions match TRBD1. The CDR3 runs 17 residues. From germline, CDR1 is LGHNA and CDR2 YSLEER. Trimming removed 3 bases from V and 7 bases from J; junction bases left unmatched: 11.

The chain combines TRBV30 with TRBJ1-3; D ambiguous. CDR1 and CDR2 (germline): GTSNPN, SVGIG (reference sequence). The germline V and J ends were trimmed by 4 bases and 2 bases, with 12 bases remaining between them. CDR3 length: 14 residues. The CDR3 DNA reads as TGTGCCTGGAATCGCCAAGGCCCTGGAAACACCATATATTTT. Amino acid sequence: CAWNRQGPGNTIYF.

This sequence joins TRBV6-5 and TRBJ2-5; 8 nucleotides line up with TRBD2. V was clipped by 2 bases and J by 5 bases; unmatched bases: 7. The length of the CDR3 is 15 residues. CDR1 and CDR2 (germline): MNHEY, SVGAGI. For the CDR3, the DNA is TGTGCCAGCAGTTACAGACGGGGGGGCGGTGAGACCCAGTACTTC. Its protein is CASSYRRGGGETQYF.

The gene calls are TRBV4-1 and TRBJ1-1; no definite D call. This CDR3 spans 15 amino acids. V lost 4 bases and J lost 0, with 12 bases in between. CDR1 MGHRA and CDR2 YSYEKL come from the germline V gene. The CDR3, as DNA: TGCGCCAGCAGCCTCCGACTCCTGATGAACACTGAAGCTTTCTTT. Translation: CASSLRLLMNTEAFF.

This chain links TRBV4-3 with TRBJ2-7, with D hard to call. V lost 0 bases to trimming and J lost 5 bases, with 14 bases between them. The germline gives CDR1 LGHNA, CDR2 YSLEER. The CDR3 length is 15 residues. CDR3 region: CASSQDRNRIDEQYF. The CDR3 nucleotides read TGCGCCAGCAGCCAAGATCGTAACAGAATAGACGAGCAGTACTTC.

The chain combines TRBV21-1 with TRBJ1-4. TRBV21-1 is given as a pseudogene. The CDR3 loop spans 8 amino acids. CDR3 region: CASSKIVF. The CDR3 nucleotides are TGTGCCAGCAGCAAAATAGTTTTT.

The rearrangement uses TRBV6-2 or TRBV6-3 and TRBJ2-3, with D maybe TRBD2 (7 bases). V shed 2 bases and J shed 4 bases, with 19 bases lying between them. CDR3 size: 17 residues. Germline V CDR1 and CDR2: MNHEY, SVGEGT. The CDR3 DNA reads TGTGCCAGCAGTTACCCTTCCTGGGGGGGCCCGGCAGATACGCAGTATTTT. Translating it yields CASSYPSWGGPADTQYF.

CDR3 region: CASSPGSTVYEQYF. CDR3 bases: TGTGCCAGCTCACCGGGAAGTACAGTCTACGAGCAGTACTTC. The chain recombines TRBV18 with TRBJ2-7; no reliable D call. The V gene's germline CDR1 is KGHSH and CDR2 LQKENI. V was cut by 3 bases and J by 3 bases, with 12 bases left in between. This CDR3 contains 14 residues. Full variable domain (rest looked up from reference TRBV18 and TRBJ2-7): NAGVMQNPRHLVRRRGQEARLRCSPMKGHSHVYWYRQLPEEGLKFMVYLQKENIIDESGMPKERFSAEFPKEGPSILRIQQVVRGDSAAYFCASSPGSTVYEQYFGPGTRLTVT.

The V and J genes are TRBV21-1 and TRBJ1-1. TRBV21-1 is annotated as a pseudogene. This CDR3 contains 12 residues. The CDR3 loop is CASKKVPTEAFF. Written as DNA, the CDR3 is TGTGCCAGCAAGAAGGTACCCACTGAAGCTTTCTTT.

The rearrangement links TRBV10-3 to TRBJ1-1, with D maybe TRBD1 (6 bases). Germline loops: CDR1 ENHRY, CDR2 SYGVKD. The V and J ends lost 3 bases and 0 bases respectively, with 8 bases between them. The CDR3 extends over 14 amino acids. The CDR3 protein is CAISDDRMNTEAFF. The CDR3 DNA reads as TGTGCCATCAGTGATGACAGGATGAACACTGAAGCTTTCTTT.

The V call is TRBV10-3, the J call TRBJ1-1, with TRBD1 as a possible D gene (6 bases). The CDR3 runs to 16 residues. V was clipped by 0 bases and J by 7 bases, with 18 bases between them. Germline V CDR1 and CDR2: ENHRY, SYGVKD. Here the CDR3 reads CAISESGVKGGVEAFF. CDR3 DNA: TGTGCCATCAGTGAGTCGGGGGTAAAAGGGGGAGTTGAAGCTTTCTTT.

The chain has TRBV19 and TRBJ1-3; D perhaps matches TRBD1 (6 bases). Looked up from germline, CDR1 is LNHDA and CDR2 is SQIVND (reference sequence). V dropped 6 bases and J dropped 5 bases, with 20 bases sitting between them. There are 16 residues in the CDR3. The DNA of the CDR3 is TGTGCCAGTAGACCAGATACAGGGCGGACACGAAACACCATATATTTT. Amino acid sequence: CASRPDTGRTRNTIYF.

The V gene is TRBV27, the J gene TRBJ2-2; TRBD1 matches at 7 bases. The CDR3 is 16 amino acids. With V trimmed by 4 bases and J by 4 bases, 9 bases remained unmatched. Germline assignment: CDR1 MNHEY and CDR2 SMNVEV (reference sequence). Written as DNA, the CDR3 is TGTGCCAGCAGTTCTATTCCGGGACAGATCACCGGGGAGCTGTTTTTT. Amino acids: CASSSIPGQITGELFF.

The rearrangement uses TRBV11-2 and TRBJ2-5; D tentatively reads TRBD1 or TRBD2 (6 bases each). This CDR3 is built from 15 residues. With 5 bases removed from V and 2 bases from J, the gap between germline ends came to 15 bases. Germline V CDR1 and CDR2: SGHAT, FQNNGV. The CDR3 sequence is CASSQRGAQQETQYF. DNA of the CDR3: TGTGCCAGCAGCCAGAGGGGGGCGCAGCAAGAGACCCAGTACTTC.

V usage is TRBV4-2 and J usage is TRBJ1-5; 9 nucleotides match TRBD1. Germline CDR1 LGHNA, CDR2 YNFKEQ. The V and J ends lost 4 bases and 5 bases, in that order; junction bases with no gene match: 9. CDR3 length: 16 amino acids. CDR3 DNA sequence: TGTGCCAGCAGCCTTGCTTTGGGACAGGGTGATCAGCCCCAGCATTTT. Protein sequence: CASSLALGQGDQPQHF.

The DNA of the CDR3 is TGCGCCAGCAGCCAAGGGGAACGGGAGGGTGAGCAGTTCTTC. Translation gives CASSQGEREGEQFF. The chain has TRBV4-1 and TRBJ2-1; the match to TRBD2 covers 8 bases. The CDR3 totals 14 residues. The V gene end was trimmed by 1 base and the J gene end by 9 bases; junction bases not matched to a gene: 5. From germline, CDR1 is MGHRA and CDR2 YSYEKL.

V and J are TRBV3-1 (or the pseudogene TRBV3-2) and TRBJ1-6, with D possibly TRBD1 on 6 matching bases. Trimming pared 1 base from V and 5 bases from J, leaving 9 bases between. The CDR3 contains 15 residues. Germline loops: CDR1 LGHDT, CDR2 YNNKEL (reference sequence). The CDR3 DNA reads as TGTGCCAGCAGCCAAGGTCCAGGGGATAATTCACCCCTCCACTTT. Translation gives CASSQGPGDNSPLHF.